Listed here are 5 T cell receptor beta chains from one sample, sequenced in a study of T-cell memory formation after mild COVID-19. One entry per CDR3 protein results from TCRdb running MiXCR on the 5' RACE reads. The table has approximately 340,000 distinct CDR3 sequences, roughly 15% seen once. Source material: PBMCs or a T cell subset sorted from them (not recorded which). These receptors all come from a man between 18 and 35 years old who had mild COVID-19 (a few samples of this study predate the infection). Cell type and time point are not known.

This clonotype has only a few counts. The genes are TRBV2 and TRBJ1-3; 7 bases are a match to TRBD1. CDR3 size: 13 residues. Germline CDR1 SNHLY, CDR2 FYNNEI. V trimming: 9 bases; J trimming: 2 bases; junction bases outside the gene matches: 4. CDR3 nucleotides: TGTGCCAGTAACGGACAGGCTGGAAACACCATATATTTT. Translating gives CASNGQAGNTIYF. Full variable domain (outside the CDR3, taken from reference TRBV2 and TRBJ1-3): EPEVTQTPSHQVTQMGQEVILRCVPISNHLYFYWYRQILGQKVEFLVSFYNNEISEKSEIFDDQFSVERPDGSNFTLKIRSTKLEDSAMYFCASNGQAGNTIYFGEGSWLTVV.

V gene TRBV15 combines with J gene TRBJ2-2, with D unresolved. The CDR3 is 14 amino acids. With 5 bases removed from V and 0 bases from J, the gap between germline ends came to 7 bases. Germline lookup yields CDR1 LNHNV and CDR2 YYDKDF (reference sequence). The CDR3: CATSAGPNTGELFF. For the CDR3, the DNA is TGTGCCACCAGCGCAGGACCGAACACCGGGGAGCTGTTTTTT.

The CDR3 DNA sequence: TGTGCCATCAGGGTACAGGAACAGAACACCGGGGAGCTGTTTTTT. Translation: CAIRVQEQNTGELFF. The chain employs TRBV10-3 and TRBJ2-2; D perhaps matches TRBD1 (5 bases). CDR3 length: 15 residues. Trimming removed 6 bases from V and 1 base from J, with 12 bases in between. CDR1 is ENHRY and CDR2 is SYGVKD in the germline V gene.

The gene calls are TRBV5-1 and TRBJ1-1; D is uncertain. CDR3 length: 13 amino acids. Germline V gene data show CDR1 as SGHRS and CDR2 as YFSETQ. V dropped 0 bases and J dropped 5 bases, with 8 bases sitting between them. CDR3 loop: CASSLDHNTEAFF. The CDR3 region has the DNA TGCGCCAGCAGCTTGGACCATAATACTGAAGCTTTCTTT.

This clonotype appeared a few times. The rearrangement uses TRBV2 and TRBJ2-7, with D hard to call. Germline loops: CDR1 SNHLY, CDR2 FYNNEI. Between the trimmed V and J ends, which lost 7 bases and 4 bases, there was a span of 14 bases. There are 13 residues in the CDR3. This chain's CDR3 is CASKGLSRYEQYF. In DNA form, the CDR3 reads TGTGCCAGCAAAGGCCTGTCAAGGTACGAGCAGTACTTC.